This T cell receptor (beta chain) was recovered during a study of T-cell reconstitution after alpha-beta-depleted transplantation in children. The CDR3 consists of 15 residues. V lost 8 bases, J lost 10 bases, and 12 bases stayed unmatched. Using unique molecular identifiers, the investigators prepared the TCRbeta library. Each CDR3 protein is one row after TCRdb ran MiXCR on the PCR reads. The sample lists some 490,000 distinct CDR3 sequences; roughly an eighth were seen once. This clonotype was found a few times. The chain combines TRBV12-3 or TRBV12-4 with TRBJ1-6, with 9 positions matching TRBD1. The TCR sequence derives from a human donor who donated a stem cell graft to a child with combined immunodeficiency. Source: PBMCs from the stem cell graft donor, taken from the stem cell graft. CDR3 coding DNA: TGTGCCAGCGCCTCTCGACAGGGGGTCGGATCACCCCTCCACTTT. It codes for CASASRQGVGSPLHF.